This T cell receptor beta chain was recorded in a study of shared clonotypes between healthy human individuals. This clone was seen only once. Deep level was the assay's run setting. Method: immunoSEQ multiplex PCR; TCRdb's copy keeps in-frame clones and lacks some. Of about 560,000 clones listed, roughly four fifths are singletons. This CDR3 is built from 14 residues. The V gene's germline CDR1 is SGHKS and CDR2 YYEKEE (reference sequence). Trimming stripped 2 bases from V and 5 bases from J, with 11 bases between. Source material: PBMCs. The chain uses TRBV5-5 and TRBJ2-1, with D hard to call. The TCR was taken from a woman between 35 and 50 years old in good health. Some clones in this sample may be carry-over from other donors' samples. The CDR3 region has the DNA TGTGCCAGCAGCTTAGACTTTAGGGACAATGAGCAGTTCTTC. Its protein is CASSLDFRDNEQFF. Looking up the rest from reference TRBV5-5 and TRBJ2-1 gives the full variable domain: DAGVTQSPTHLIKTRGQQVTLRCSPISGHKSVSWYQQVLGQGPQFIFQYYEKEERGRGNFPDRFSARQFPNYSSELNVNALLLGDSALYLCASSLDFRDNEQFFGPGTRLTVL.